The entry below describes one T cell receptor (beta chain). Its target is not known. Losses at the gene ends were 5 bases for V and 6 bases for J; bases not matched to a gene: 7. Germline-derived CDR1 and CDR2 are SGHAT and FQNNGV. The CDR3 runs 13 residues. TCRdb reprocessed the 5' RACE reads with MiXCR, giving one entry per CDR3 protein. In the table there are tens of thousands of distinct CDR3 sequences, approximately 10% of which are singletons. This record belongs to a study of early T cells in non-severe SARS-CoV-2 infection. For the study at large: Unsorted whole-blood RNA was sequenced in bulk, leaving chains unpaired.

Study-wide findings and caveats: Matches to VDJdb favored anti-spike CD8 responses and missed private and CD4 specificities.

This receptor was identified in an adult who was a healthcare worker with PCR-confirmed SARS-CoV-2 infection or an uninfected control (not recorded which). The chain joins TRBV11-2 to TRBJ2-7, with 7 bases matching TRBD1. The sequenced sample was whole blood. CDR3 bases: TGTGCCAGCAGCCTCTCAAGGGGGCGCGAGCAGTACTTC. Amino acid sequence: CASSLSRGREQYF.